This is a list of T cell receptor beta chains from one sample in a study of blood T cell repertoires in COVID-19. TCRdb keeps only in-frame clones here, not all; method: immunoSEQ multiplex PCR. This table holds 100,000 to 110,000 clones, over 80% found once. Material: peripheral blood. These receptors all come from a man aged 50 to 59 with active or convalescent COVID-19. The CDR3 runs from the conserved cysteine through the conserved F or W. A D gene is named only where the DNA matches it firmly. The size of a clone is reported for some rows only, either as once, few or many, or as a class for expanded clones.

J	V	size	D	DNA	CDR3
TRBJ1-2	TRBV30	.	.	TGTGCCTTCAGGGGTAACTATGGCTACACCTTC	CAFRGNYGYTF
TRBJ1-2	TRBV7-8	.	TRBD1	TGTGCCAGCAGCTTAGTCGGGACAGGGCGAGGTGGCTACACCTTC	CASSLVGTGRGGYTF
TRBJ2-7	TRBV27	.	.	TGTGCCAGCAGCCTACAAGAACCGGGAAGTCTTTACGAGCAGTACTTC	CASSLQEPGSLYEQYF
TRBJ2-7	TRBV9	.	TRBD2	TGTGCCAGCAGCCCCCGACCCGGGGGGGCGAGGGAGCAGTACTTC	CASSPRPGGAREQYF
TRBJ2-7	TRBV29-1	.	TRBD2	TGCAGCGTTGGCGGGGGGCTCTACGAGCAGTACTTC	CSVGGGLYEQYF
TRBJ2-3	TRBV2	.	TRBD1	TGTGCCAGCAGAGCCGGACAGGCAGATACGCAGTATTTT	CASRAGQADTQYF
TRBJ1-2	TRBV29-1	.	TRBD1	TGCAGCGCCAGGGGGACCAACTATGGCTACACCTTC	CSARGTNYGYTF
TRBJ2-2	TRBV11-2	.	.	TGTGCCAGCAGCTTGCGGACGGGAAACACCGGGGAGCTGTTTTTT	CASSLRTGNTGELFF
TRBJ1-1	TRBV6-5	.	.	TGTGCCACCCAACTGGGAGCTGAAGCTTTCTTT	CATQLGAEAFF
TRBJ2-7	TRBV29-1	.	.	TGCAGCGTTGAAGAGGGTAAGCTGGGAGTCAACGAGCAGTACTTC	CSVEEGKLGVNEQYF
TRBJ1-2	TRBV10-3	once	.	TGTGCCACTACCAACCAGGGGAACGGCTACACCTTC	CATTNQGNGYTF
TRBJ2-1	TRBV7-2	.	.	TGTGCCAGCAGCTTAGTCGCGGGCGATGAGCAGTTCTTC	CASSLVAGDEQFF
TRBJ2-6	TRBV5-1	.	TRBD1	TGCGCCAGCGGGTACAGGGGGACTGGGGCCAACGTCCTGACTTTC	CASGYRGTGANVLTF
TRBJ1-2	TRBV19	.	TRBD1	TGTGCCAGCTTAGACAGGGTCTATGGCTACACCTTC	CASLDRVYGYTF
TRBJ2-3	TRBV30	.	TRBD2	TGTGCCTGGGCTAGCGGGAGTACAGATACGCAGTATTTT	CAWASGSTDTQYF
TRBJ2-7	TRBV7-8	.	TRBD2	TGTGCCAGCAGCTTGGCTAGCGGGATAGACTACGAGCAGTACTTC	CASSLASGIDYEQYF
TRBJ2-3	TRBV5-4	.	TRBD2	TGTGCCAGCAGCTTGTTTAGCGGGAGGTTAACAGATACGCAGTATTTT	CASSLFSGRLTDTQYF
TRBJ2-5	TRBV5-4	.	TRBD2	TGTGCCAGCAGCCCGCGGACTAGCGGCCAAGAGACCCAGTACTTC	CASSPRTSGQETQYF
TRBJ1-1	TRBV28	.	TRBD1	TGTGCCAGCTCTGCCACCGGGACAGGAAGAGTCGAAGCTTTCTTT	CASSATGTGRVEAFF
TRBJ1-5	TRBV19	.	.	TGTGCCAGTAGTGGACAGCGCTTCGGTCAGCCCCAGCATTTT	CASSGQRFGQPQHF
TRBJ2-7	TRBV7-2	.	.	TGTGCCAGCAGCCCCTCCCCTAGCAGCTACGAGCAGTACTTC	CASSPSPSSYEQYF
TRBJ2-1	TRBV3-1/TRBV3-2	.	TRBD2	TGTGCCAGCAGCGCTCCTGGGACTAGCTGGAGTGGTGAGCAGTTCTTC	CASSAPGTSWSGEQFF
TRBJ1-1	TRBV5-1	.	.	TGCGCCAGCAGCCCCTCGAACAGGCTGAACACTGAAGCTTTCTTT	CASSPSNRLNTEAFF
TRBJ1-5	TRBV27	.	.	TGTGCCAGCAGTATCAGGGCCGGTAGCAATCAGCCCCAGCATTTT	CASSIRAGSNQPQHF
TRBJ1-2	TRBV7-9	.	TRBD1	TGTGCCAGCAGCAGGTGGACAGGGGATCATGGCTACACCTTC	CASSRWTGDHGYTF
TRBJ2-3	TRBV7-7	once	.	TGTGCTAGCAGCTTAGGAGGAACTAGCACAGATACGCAGTATTTT	CASSLGGTSTDTQYF
TRBJ2-1	TRBV5-6	.	TRBD2	TGTGCCAGCAGCTCCCCGGGACTAGCGGGGGGGGAGCAGTTCTTC	CASSSPGLAGGEQFF
TRBJ2-3	TRBV6-5	.	TRBD2	TGTGCCAGCAGTCCAAGACTAGCGGGAGATACGCAGTATTTT	CASSPRLAGDTQYF
TRBJ2-6	TRBV5-4	.	.	TGTGCCAGCAGCCGGGACTCTGGGGCCAACGTCCTGACTTTC	CASSRDSGANVLTF
TRBJ2-1	TRBV27	.	TRBD2	TGTGCCAGCAGTTTAAGGGAGGGGGGACTAGTGCACAATGAGCAGTTCTTC	CASSLREGGLVHNEQFF
TRBJ2-3	TRBV19	.	.	TGTGCCAGTAGTATAGAGACTAGTATGAGCACAGATACGCAGTATTTT	CASSIETSMSTDTQYF
TRBJ1-5	TRBV2	.	TRBD1	TGTGCCAGCAGTGAATTGAGGGGACAGGGTAATCAGCCCCAGCATTTT	CASSELRGQGNQPQHF
TRBJ2-7	TRBV5-6	.	TRBD2	TGTGCCAGCAGTCAACCCGGGACTAGCGGGTACGAGCAGTACTTC	CASSQPGTSGYEQYF
TRBJ2-3	TRBV5-1	.	TRBD1	TGCGCCAGCAGCTTGGCGACTCAGGGGGCCACAGATACGCAGTATTTT	CASSLATQGATDTQYF
TRBJ1-2	TRBV7-2	few	.	TGTGCCAGCAGCTTAGATCATCCCAATTACACCTTC	CASSLDHPNYTF
TRBJ1-6	TRBV30	.	TRBD1	TGTGCCTGGAGTTTCACCTCGGGACAGGGCCATTCACCCCTCCACTTT	CAWSFTSGQGHSPLHF
TRBJ1-2	TRBV2	once	.	TGTGCCAGCAGTGACAGACAAGCTAACTATGGCTACACCTTC	CASSDRQANYGYTF
TRBJ2-6	TRBV19	.	.	TGTGCCAGTAGTATCCTCGGGACACTTATTACTGGGGCCAACGTCCTGACTTTC	CASSILGTLITGANVLTF
TRBJ1-1	TRBV10-3	.	.	TGTGCCATCAGTGACAAAACAGGGAACACTGAAGCTTTCTTT	CAISDKTGNTEAFF